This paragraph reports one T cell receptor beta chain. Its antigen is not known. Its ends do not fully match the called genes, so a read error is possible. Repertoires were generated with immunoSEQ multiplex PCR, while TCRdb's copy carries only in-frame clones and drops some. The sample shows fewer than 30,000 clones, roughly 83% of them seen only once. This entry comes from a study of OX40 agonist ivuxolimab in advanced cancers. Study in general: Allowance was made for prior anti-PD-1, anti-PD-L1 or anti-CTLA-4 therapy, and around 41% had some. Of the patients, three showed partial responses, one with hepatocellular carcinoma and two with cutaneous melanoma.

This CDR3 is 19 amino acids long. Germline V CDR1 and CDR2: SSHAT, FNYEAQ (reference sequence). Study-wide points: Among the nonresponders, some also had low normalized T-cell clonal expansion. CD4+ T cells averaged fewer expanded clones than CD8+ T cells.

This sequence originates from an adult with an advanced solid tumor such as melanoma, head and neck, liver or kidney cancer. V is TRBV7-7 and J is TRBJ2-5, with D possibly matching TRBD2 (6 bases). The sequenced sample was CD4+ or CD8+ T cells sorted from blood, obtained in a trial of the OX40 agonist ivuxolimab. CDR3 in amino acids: CASSRYIGVADSGGETQYF. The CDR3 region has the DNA TGTGCTAGCAGCCGATATATCGGGGTAGCGGACTCAGGAGGAGAGACCCAGTACTTC.